These 5 T cell receptor beta chains originate from one sample sequenced in a study of OX40 agonist ivuxolimab in advanced cancers. Generated by immunoSEQ multiplex PCR, the TCRdb table keeps only in-frame clones and is missing some. The table records some 80,000 clones, approximately 87% of them present only once. The sequencing used CD4+ or CD8+ T cells sorted from blood, collected in a trial of the OX40 agonist ivuxolimab. The origin of the receptors is an adult with an advanced solid tumor such as melanoma, head and neck, liver or kidney cancer.

This chain uses TRBV9 with TRBJ1-4; D is undetermined. Germline V lookup: CDR1 SGDLS, CDR2 YYNGEE. The CDR3 has 15 residues. V shed 0 bases and J shed 0 bases, with 6 bases lying between them. Written as DNA, the CDR3 is TGTGCCAGCAGCGTAGGGTACACAACTAATGAAAAACTGTTTTTT. This codes for CASSVGYTTNEKLFF.

To note about this clone: The junction does not match germline at one end; this may be a read error. The chain carries TRBV7-2 and TRBJ2-3, with 9 nucleotides matching TRBD2. Germline V gene data show CDR1 as SGHTA and CDR2 as FQGNSA. This CDR3 contains 15 residues. The CDR3 loop reads CASSLGLAGTDTQYF. CDR3 sequence (DNA): TGTGCCAGCAGTTTAGGGCTAGCGGGGACAGATACGCAGTATTTT.

The DNA of the CDR3 is TGCAGCGCCAGGAGTGGAGGGAGAGCCACTGAAGCTTTCTTT. It translates to CSARSGGRATEAFF. This chain uses TRBV29-1 with TRBJ1-1; no reliable D call. Trimming removed 7 bases from V and 4 bases from J, with 19 bases in between. The CDR3 covers 14 residues. The germline V gene encodes CDR1 SQVTM and CDR2 ANQGSEA.

V is TRBV5-1 and J is TRBJ2-4, with 11 bases matching TRBD1. The V gene's germline CDR1 is SGHRS and CDR2 YFSETQ. The V gene end was trimmed by 4 bases and the J gene end by 7 bases; junction bases not matched to a gene: 4. This CDR3 is built from 14 residues. The CDR3 DNA sequence: TGCGCCAGCAGCCCCGGACAGGGGGCGAACATTCAGTACTTC. It is translated as CASSPGQGANIQYF.

As concerns this clone: The junction departs from the called germline gene at one end, perhaps through a read error. V usage is TRBV7-7 and J usage is TRBJ2-1; D remains ambiguous. There are 14 residues in the CDR3. The germline V gene encodes CDR1 SSHAT and CDR2 FNYEAQ (reference sequence). This CDR3 is CASSDKGTHNEQFF. CDR3 sequence (DNA): TGTGCTAGCAGCGACAAGGGCACACACAATGAGCAGTTCTTC.